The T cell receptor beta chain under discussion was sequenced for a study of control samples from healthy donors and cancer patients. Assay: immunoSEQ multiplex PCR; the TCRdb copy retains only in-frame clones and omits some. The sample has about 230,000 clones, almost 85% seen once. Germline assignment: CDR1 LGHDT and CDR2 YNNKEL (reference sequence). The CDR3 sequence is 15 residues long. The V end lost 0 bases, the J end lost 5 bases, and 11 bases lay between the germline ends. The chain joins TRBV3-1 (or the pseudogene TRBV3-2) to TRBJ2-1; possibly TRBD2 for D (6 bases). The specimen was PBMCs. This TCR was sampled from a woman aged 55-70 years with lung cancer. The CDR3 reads CASSQEQRADNEQFF. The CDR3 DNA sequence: TGTGCCAGCAGCCAAGAACAGCGGGCTGACAATGAGCAGTTCTTC.